This T cell receptor beta chain was found in a study of CD8 T cells in Susac syndrome. RNA totalling roughly 0.45 to 1 ug underwent reverse transcription with random hexamers. TCRdb processed the immunoSEQ multiplex PCR reads anew with MiXCR; each CDR3 protein has one entry. The sample lists over 150,000 distinct CDR3 sequences, 85% to 95% seen once, with 0.099% in the top ten. V was shortened by 6 bases and J by 2 bases, with 16 bases between the two germline ends. CDR3 length equals 15 residues. The germline V gene encodes CDR1 MDHEN and CDR2 SYDVKM. Sequences were obtained from CD4+ T cells from PBMCs. This chain links TRBV28 with TRBJ1-2, with D maybe TRBD1 (6 bases). The receptor comes from a human donor with Susac syndrome. CDR3 DNA sequence: TGTGCCAGCAGCCCACGGACAGTGCAGAACTATGGCTACACCTTC. Translated: CASSPRTVQNYGYTF.